The source of this T cell receptor beta chain is a study of cytomegalovirus exposure and HLA in healthy donors. CDR1 and CDR2 (germline): MNHEY, SMNVEV (reference sequence). This CDR3 region has 15 residues. The J segment lost 2 bases and the V segment lost 6 bases, leaving 7 bases of the junction unmatched. PCR employed 60 Vbeta and 13 Jbeta primers. Produced via immunoSEQ multiplex PCR; TCRdb's table is partial and in-frame only. This sample has around 180,000 clones, with about four fifths found just once. The source of this sequence is a male donor in good health and CMV-seronegative. V usage is TRBV27 and J usage is TRBJ1-5; 7 nucleotides agree with TRBD1. The sequencing sample was made of PBMCs. CDR3 region: CASRSYRGGNQPQHF. The CDR3 nucleotides are TGTGCCAGCAGATCCTACAGGGGAGGCAATCAGCCCCAGCATTTT.